This paragraph covers one T cell receptor (beta chain) sequence. In its sample, this clonotype was seen a few times. There is no known antigen for this receptor. Nothing much larger sits one base from this clone, and base qualities are not available. Cells that were CD4+CD25+CD127-/low were the ones isolated as Tregs. Tregs, naive and memory CD4+ T cells from tumor, blood and ipsilateral draining lymph nodes of roughly 5 breast cancer patients underwent full-length TCR alpha and beta sequencing. Tumor tissue and lymph nodes obtained from ipsilateral axillary dissection were perfused with PBS, minced and then digested with collagenase I and hyaluronidase. A purity exceeding 90% was confirmed by FACS for the sorted cell populations. Full-length TCR variable regions were amplified by 5' RACE PCR with constant-region reverse primers, followed by semi-nested PCR with Nested Universal Primer A. The ReliaPrep RNA Cell Miniprep System was used to extract total RNA, which was then reverse transcribed into 5'RACE-ready cDNA with the SMARTer RACE 5'/3' Kit. Multiplex adaptors were used to barcode the full-length TCR alpha and beta libraries, which were then sequenced on an Illumina MiSeq. Under the source paper's analysis protocol: For each of nine subset-tissue groups, sequencing data from the five patients were combined, and the groups were compared by unsupervised clustering of TCR gene usage. The Morisita-Horn index was used to calculate repertoire similarity, with shared sequences weighted by how much each contributed to each repertoire. TCRdb reprocessed the public reads (quality trimming at Q25 with fastp, clone calling with MiXCR) and kept in-frame beta chains. CDR3 protein duplicates are merged, each entry listing the most common genes and DNA. TCRdb's processing, not the study's, gives the V and J calls here. For this sample the table gives about 57,000 distinct CDR3 sequences, of which 26% were detected only once. 2% to 2.5% of the sample belongs to the ten largest clones.

This sample was included in a study (dated by TCRdb to between 2014 and 2017). Concerning the study at large: The study set out to test whether tumor-infiltrating Tregs in breast cancer get recruited from blood Tregs or are instead converted in situ from other CD4+ T cell subsets.

V has 5 bases trimmed and J has 5 bases trimmed; junction bases matching no gene number 9. The CDR3 contains 15 residues, cysteine and phenylalanine counted. Only the CDR3 portion is preserved as DNA: 45 bases, with reading frame beginning at the first base. According to the germline V gene (reference sequence), CDR1 reads DFQATT and CDR2 reads SNEGSKA. The investigation overall reported the following: The TCR gene usage of tumor memory CD4+ T cells clustered together with blood and lymph node memory CD4+ cells and with lymph node naive CD4+ cells. The larger-cohort validation was restricted to a single TCR beta V-J rearrangement rather than whole repertoires. The greatest overlap of tumor-infiltrating Treg TCR alpha and beta sequences was with tumor naive CD4+ T cells, followed next by blood naive CD4+ T cells.

The sample was tumor-infiltrating Tregs sorted from the breast tumor. Recombination linked TRBV20-1 to TRBJ1-1; 12 central bases correspond to TRBD1. The clonotype originates from a female donor with breast cancer. This receptor has the CDR3 CSAGPGQGAKTEAFF. The DNA sequence is TGCAGTGCTGGACCGGGACAGGGGGCGAAGACTGAAGCTTTCTTT.